These T cell receptor beta chains were read from a single sample in a study of blood T cell repertoires in COVID-19. Generated by immunoSEQ multiplex PCR, the TCRdb table keeps only in-frame clones and is missing some. The table records about 220,000 clones, 70% to 85% of them present only once. Material: PBMCs or T cells enriched from blood (not recorded which). The receptors derive from a woman aged 55 to 70 who had recovered from COVID-19. The CDR3 runs from the conserved cysteine through the conserved F or W. Each record gives: clone size, J gene, D gene, V gene, CDR3 protein, CDR3 DNA. The D gene is left open where the match is weak. Clone size is given for some rows only: seen once, a few or many times, or a class if the clone is expanded.

. | TRBJ1-1 | . | TRBV12-3/TRBV12-4 | CASSTGLRPEAFF | TGTGCCAGCAGTACAGGGCTCCGTCCTGAAGCTTTCTTT
. | TRBJ2-1 | . | TRBV18 | CASSPTLQRNSYNEQFF | TGTGCCAGCTCACCAACGTTACAGAGAAACTCCTACAATGAGCAGTTCTTC
. | TRBJ2-3 | . | TRBV18 | CASSPQGGALSDTQYF | TGTGCCAGCTCACCACAGGGTGGGGCACTATCTGATACGCAGTATTTT
many | TRBJ2-7 | TRBD1 | TRBV7-8 | CASSAQPGQGPYEQYF | TGTGCCAGCAGCGCCCAGCCGGGACAGGGACCCTACGAGCAGTACTTC
few | TRBJ1-4 | . | TRBV20-1 | CSAPKREKLFF | TGCAGTGCTCCAAAGCGCGAAAAACTGTTTTTT
. | TRBJ1-3 | . | TRBV29-1 | CSVEGLPSSGNTIYF | TGCAGCGTTGAAGGTCTCCCCAGCTCTGGAAACACCATATATTTT
few | TRBJ1-1 | TRBD1 | TRBV12-3/TRBV12-4 | CASTMGQDSEAFF | TGTGCCAGCACCATGGGACAGGACTCTGAAGCTTTCTTT
. | TRBJ1-3 | . | TRBV7-7 | CASSLNPGSGNTIYF | TGTGCCAGCAGCTTAAATCCGGGGTCTGGAAACACCATATATTTT
once | TRBJ2-7 | . | TRBV6-5 | CASSYGTGHKDYEQYF | TGTGCCAGCAGTTACGGTACAGGCCATAAAGACTACGAGCAGTACTTC
. | TRBJ1-2 | . | TRBV5-1 | CASSLLGSVGYTF | TGCGCCAGCAGCCTACTAGGGTCGGTAGGCTACACCTTC
. | TRBJ1-4 | TRBD1 | TRBV6-2/TRBV6-3 | CASSPRTGGHEKLFF | TGTGCCAGCAGCCCTAGGACAGGGGGCCATGAAAAACTGTTTTTT
. | TRBJ2-7 | . | TRBV4-3 | CASSTNFGQAYEQYF | TGCGCCAGCAGCACAAATTTCGGACAAGCCTACGAGCAGTACTTC
. | TRBJ1-5 | TRBD1 | TRBV29-1 | CSVSTGATRQPQHF | TGCAGCGTCTCGACAGGGGCCACAAGACAGCCCCAGCATTTT
. | TRBJ2-7 | TRBD1 | TRBV6-2/TRBV6-3 | CASSYNRGNEQYF | TGTGCCAGCAGTTACAACAGGGGGAACGAGCAGTACTTC
few | TRBJ1-2 | . | TRBV6-1 | CASSGWSVRSNYGYTF | TGTGCCAGCAGTGGGTGGAGCGTGCGGTCTAACTATGGCTACACCTTC
. | TRBJ1-2 | TRBD1 | TRBV5-1 | CASSPGQGRYGYTF | TGCGCCAGCAGCCCGGGACAGGGACGCTATGGCTACACCTTC
. | TRBJ2-1 | TRBD2 | TRBV4-2 | CASSQGASGYYNEQFF | TGTGCCAGCAGCCAAGGGGCTAGCGGGTACTACAATGAGCAGTTCTTC
. | TRBJ2-5 | . | TRBV7-2 | CASSYGVQETQYF | TGTGCCAGCAGCTATGGAGTCCAAGAGACCCAGTACTTC
. | TRBJ1-1 | TRBD1 | TRBV19 | CASSIETGGTEAFF | TGTGCCAGTAGTATAGAAACAGGGGGAACTGAAGCTTTCTTT
. | TRBJ1-4 | . | TRBV10-1 | CASSESKQSNEKLFF | TGCGCCAGCAGTGAGTCGAAACAGTCTAATGAAAAACTGTTTTTT
. | TRBJ2-1 | TRBD2 | TRBV19 | CASSGGDYYNEQFF | TGTGCCAGTAGCGGGGGGGATTACTACAATGAGCAGTTCTTC
. | TRBJ1-2 | TRBD1 | TRBV7-2 | CASSARTGGLGYGYTF | TGTGCCAGCAGCGCCAGAACAGGGGGCCTCGGCTATGGCTACACCTTC
. | TRBJ2-3 | TRBD1 | TRBV10-3 | CAIRTRDRGTDTQYF | TGTGCCATCAGGACCCGGGACAGGGGCACAGATACGCAGTATTTT
. | TRBJ2-1 | . | TRBV25-1 | CASSASGGGAYNEQFF | TGTGCCAGCAGTGCCTCTGGGGGGGGCGCCTACAATGAGCAGTTCTTC
. | TRBJ1-2 | TRBD1 | TRBV5-6 | CASSLFQGARNYGYTF | TGTGCCAGCAGCTTGTTTCAGGGGGCGCGTAACTATGGCTACACCTTC
. | TRBJ2-5 | TRBD2 | TRBV11-2 | CASTTLRGGRVETQYF | TGTGCCAGCACGACACTACGGGGGGGCCGAGTTGAGACCCAGTACTTC
. | TRBJ1-2 | . | TRBV4-3 | CASSRDRRAYTF | TGCGCCAGCAGCCGCGACAGGCGTGCCTACACCTTC
. | TRBJ2-3 | TRBD2 | TRBV7-8 | CASSLARGFERREGTDTQYF | TGTGCCAGCAGCTTAGCGCGGGGGTTCGAGAGGCGGGAGGGCACAGATACGCAGTATTTT
. | TRBJ1-1 | TRBD1 | TRBV29-1 | CSVFRQGAATEAFF | TGCAGCGTCTTTCGACAGGGGGCGGCCACTGAAGCTTTCTTT
once | TRBJ1-5 | TRBD1 | TRBV5-6 | CASARGQGHQPQHF | TGTGCCAGCGCAAGGGGACAGGGACATCAGCCCCAGCATTTT
. | TRBJ1-1 | . | TRBV18 | CASSPTGMNTEAFF | TGTGCCAGCTCACCAACAGGGATGAACACTGAAGCTTTCTTT
. | TRBJ2-3 | . | TRBV5-6 | CASSPRSLTDTQYF | TGTGCCAGCAGCCCCCGGTCCCTCACAGATACGCAGTATTTT
. | TRBJ1-6 | . | TRBV5-6 | CASSLRGYNSPLHF | TGTGCCAGCAGCCTGCGGGGTTATAATTCACCCCTCCACTTT
. | TRBJ2-4 | TRBD1 | TRBV7-9 | CASTTPGQGENIQYF | TGTGCCAGTACCACGCCGGGACAGGGAGAAAACATTCAGTACTTC
. | TRBJ1-2 | . | TRBV5-4 | CASSSSSAGRSYTF | TGTGCCAGCAGCTCCTCTTCTGCAGGGAGGTCCTACACCTTC
. | TRBJ1-2 | TRBD1 | TRBV6-5 | CASSRGRGYTF | TGTGCCAGCAGCAGGGGGCGCGGCTACACCTTC
few | TRBJ2-5 | TRBD2 | TRBV5-1 | CASGVAGGPEETQYF | TGCGCCAGCGGGGTAGCGGGAGGGCCGGAAGAGACCCAGTACTTC
. | TRBJ1-1 | TRBD1 | TRBV27 | CASSWTGQLGTEAFF | TGTGCCAGCAGTTGGACAGGGCAGTTGGGCACTGAAGCTTTCTTT
. | TRBJ1-2 | TRBD1 | TRBV4-1 | CASSQVYGGGAGGYTF | TGCGCCAGCAGCCAAGTTTATGGAGGGGGCGCGGGTGGCTACACCTTC
few | TRBJ1-3 | . | TRBV24-1 | CATSDLSGSGNTIYF | TGTGCCACCAGTGATTTATCAGGGTCCGGAAACACCATATATTTT
. | TRBJ1-3 | . | TRBV5-8 | CASSFGQAGNTIYF | TGTGCCAGCAGCTTCGGACAAGCTGGAAACACCATATATTTT
. | TRBJ2-7 | TRBD1 | TRBV29-1 | CSVEGTGYEQYF | TGCAGCGTTGAAGGGACAGGGTACGAGCAGTACTTC
. | TRBJ1-5 | . | TRBV6-2/TRBV6-3 | CASSFTGTSNQPQHF | TGTGCCAGCAGTTTTACCGGGACAAGTAATCAGCCCCAGCATTTT
. | TRBJ2-7 | TRBD1 | TRBV11-2 | CASSLLQGVGEQYF | TGTGCCAGCAGCTTACTTCAGGGGGTTGGAGAGCAGTACTTC
. | TRBJ1-2 | TRBD1 | TRBV7-2 | CASSLAAGGGSGYTF | TGTGCCAGCAGCTTAGCGGCAGGGGGCGGTAGTGGCTACACCTTC
once | TRBJ1-2 | . | TRBV7-2 | CASSFSSYGYTF | TGTGCCAGCAGCTTTAGTTCCTATGGCTACACCTTC
. | TRBJ2-7 | TRBD1 | TRBV6-5 | CASSWDREILNGQYF | TGTGCCAGCAGTTGGGACAGGGAAATTTTGAATGGGCAGTACTTC
few | TRBJ1-6 | TRBD1 | TRBV5-1 | CASSLSTGEVNSPLHF | TGCGCCAGCAGCTTGTCGACAGGGGAAGTAAATTCACCCCTCCACTTT
. | TRBJ1-5 | . | TRBV4-2 | CASSQDRDNSNQPQHF | TGTGCCAGCAGCCAAGATCGGGATAATAGCAATCAGCCCCAGCATTTT
few | TRBJ2-7 | . | TRBV18 | CASSPSSYEQYF | TGTGCCAGCTCACCGAGCTCCTACGAGCAGTACTTC
. | TRBJ2-7 | . | TRBV5-4 | CASSTPGGSYEQYF | TGTGCCAGCAGCACCCCTGGCGGATCCTACGAGCAGTACTTC